Given below is one T cell receptor beta chain in context. Its antigen is unknown. Healthy HIV-negative adults with no recent acute infections or vaccinations were recruited as donors. The data were taken from a study of shared clonotypes between healthy human individuals. Study results and limitations: In this cohort, only blood was sampled, and tissue repertoires likely differ.

Germline V gene sequence: CDR1 MDHEN, CDR2 SYDVKM. Between the trimmed V and J ends, which lost 3 bases and 2 bases, there was a span of 11 bases. The CDR3 has 15 amino acids. Researchers ran the assay at a deep level. Here immunoSEQ multiplex PCR was the method, and the copy in TCRdb shows in-frame clones only, minus some. The profile covers about 2.4 million clones, with over 85% appearing a single time and about 0.13% taken by the ten largest. Material: naive CD4+ T cells sorted from blood. Subset denoted: CD45RA+ positively selected. The sequence came from a man younger than 35 in good health. The chain combines TRBV28 with TRBJ1-3, with D hard to call. The CDR3 protein is CASSFWVNAGNTIYF. Written as DNA, the CDR3 is TGTGCCAGCAGTTTTTGGGTTAATGCTGGAAACACCATATATTTT.